The sequence of this T cell receptor (beta chain) was determined in a study of T cell responses to AZD1222 COVID-19 vaccine. Study observations and caveats: Scientists sampled the repertoires only once the peak T cell response had passed. Most donors were white British, females outnumbered males, and clonal diversity was possibly underestimated. Across spike, vaccine-associated CD4 TCRs were found, dominant at 160-218 and 743-854.

Method: immunoSEQ multiplex PCR; TCRdb's copy keeps in-frame clones and lacks some. The table records 100,000 to 120,000 clones, 81% of them present only once. About this clone itself: Its specificity is unknown.

This CDR3 comprises 14 residues. The germline V gene encodes CDR1 LNHDA and CDR2 SQIVND (reference sequence). Trimming removed 6 bases at V and 0 bases at J, with 9 bases between. The V and J genes are TRBV19 and TRBJ1-5, with D possibly TRBD1 on 5 matching bases. The starting material was peripheral blood, obtained on day 0 of AZD1222 vaccination. The sequence was obtained from an adult in good health. CDR3 loop: CASRGEYSNQPQHF. The CDR3 DNA sequence: TGTGCCAGTAGGGGGGAATATAGCAATCAGCCCCAGCATTTT.